These T cell receptor beta chains were read from a single sample in a study of control samples from healthy donors and cancer patients. TCRdb keeps only in-frame clones here, not all; method: immunoSEQ multiplex PCR. The sample lists about 90,000 clones, more than 80% seen once, with about 1.5% in the top ten. What was sequenced was blood. These receptor sequences come from a young woman in good health. The CDR3 runs from the conserved cysteine through the conserved F or W. Fields, in order: V gene, clone size, CDR3 length, J gene, D gene, CDR3 protein, CDR3 DNA. A D gene is named only where the DNA matches it firmly. The size entry is marked missing in some rows and otherwise reads once, few, many or a size class.

TRBV15,NA,17,TRBJ2-4,TRBD2,CATSRGGLAGAKNIQYF,TGTGCCACCAGCAGAGGTGGACTAGCGGGAGCCAAAAACATTCAGTACTTC
TRBV5-1,NA,13,TRBJ2-5,TRBD1,CASSWGQKETQYF,TGCGCCAGCAGCTGGGGACAGAAAGAGACCCAGTACTTC
TRBV10-3,NA,15,TRBJ1-3,NA,CAISDGKTGGNTIYF,TGTGCCATCAGTGATGGGAAAACTGGTGGAAACACCATATATTTT
TRBV6-1,NA,13,TRBJ2-1,TRBD1,CASSEYDRGEQFF,TGTGCCAGCAGTGAGTACGACAGGGGGGAGCAGTTCTTC
TRBV11-3,NA,14,TRBJ2-7,NA,CASSLDGGDGEQYF,TGTGCCAGCAGCTTAGATGGGGGCGACGGCGAGCAGTACTTC
TRBV7-9,NA,13,TRBJ1-5,NA,CASSLDHDQPQHF,TGTGCCAGCAGCTTAGATCACGATCAGCCCCAGCATTTT
TRBV18,NA,15,TRBJ1-5,TRBD1,CASSPLGQGDQPQHF,TGTGCCAGCTCACCACTCGGACAGGGGGATCAGCCCCAGCATTTT
TRBV28,NA,16,TRBJ1-5,TRBD1,CASSPTGQGSNQPQHF,TGTGCCAGCAGTCCGACCGGACAGGGGAGTAATCAGCCCCAGCATTTT
TRBV12-3/TRBV12-4,NA,11,TRBJ1-3,NA,CASSLGNTIYF,TGTGCCAGCAGTTTAGGAAACACCATATATTTT
TRBV19,once,13,TRBJ1-5,TRBD1,CATEQGSNQPQHF,TGTGCCACCGAACAGGGGAGCAATCAGCCCCAGCATTTT
TRBV6-1,NA,14,TRBJ2-7,NA,CASSEADSSYEQYF,TGTGCCAGCAGTGAAGCTGATAGCTCCTACGAGCAGTACTTC
TRBV12-3/TRBV12-4,once,12,TRBJ1-5,NA,CASSFRRQPQHF,TGTGCCAGCAGTTTTCGACGACAGCCCCAGCATTTT
TRBV5-6,NA,13,TRBJ2-3,NA,CASSLDTTDTQYF,TGTGCCAGCAGCTTGGACACCACAGATACGCAGTATTTT
TRBV28,NA,14,TRBJ2-1,TRBD2,CAIEQAGSRNEQFF,TGTGCCATTGAACAAGCGGGAAGTAGGAATGAGCAGTTCTTC
TRBV7-9,NA,11,TRBJ2-5,NA,CASTHQETQYF,TGTGCCAGCACCCACCAAGAGACCCAGTACTTC
TRBV10-3,NA,14,TRBJ2-7,TRBD1,CAISHSGQSYEQYF,TGTGCCATCAGTCACTCGGGACAGTCCTACGAGCAGTACTTC
TRBV28,NA,16,TRBJ2-3,NA,CASSPTGVSSTDTQYF,TGTGCCAGCAGTCCCACAGGCGTATCTAGCACAGATACGCAGTATTTT
TRBV20-1,NA,15,TRBJ2-3,TRBD2,CSASPGGGSTDTQYF,TGCAGTGCTAGTCCCGGGGGGGGATCCACAGATACGCAGTATTTT
TRBV19,NA,14,TRBJ1-4,NA,CASNFLGGGEKLFF,TGTGCCAGTAATTTCCTCGGGGGAGGTGAAAAACTGTTTTTT
TRBV6-5,NA,15,TRBJ2-1,NA,CASSYTSAEYNEQFF,TGTGCCAGCAGTTACACCAGCGCAGAGTACAATGAGCAGTTCTTC
TRBV5-8,once,14,TRBJ1-1,NA,CASSPDGLNTEAFF,TGTGCCAGCAGCCCGGACGGATTGAACACTGAAGCTTTCTTT
TRBV11-2,NA,15,TRBJ2-5,TRBD1,CASSFSRGRGETQYF,TGTGCCAGCAGCTTTTCCAGGGGGCGCGGGGAGACCCAGTACTTC
TRBV4-2,NA,16,TRBJ1-4,NA,CASSQEWGGTSEKLFF,TGTGCCAGCAGCCAAGAATGGGGCGGGACATCTGAAAAACTGTTTTTT
TRBV10-1,once,14,TRBJ1-1,NA,CASSTGPGVTEAFF,TGCGCCAGCAGTACCGGACCAGGGGTTACTGAAGCTTTCTTT
TRBV2,NA,14,TRBJ2-2,NA,CASSGGRNTGELFF,TGTGCCAGCAGCGGGGGGCGAAACACCGGGGAGCTGTTTTTT
TRBV15,NA,14,TRBJ1-1,NA,CATSRVPVNTEAFF,TGTGCCACCAGCAGAGTTCCGGTTAACACTGAAGCTTTCTTT
TRBV5-1,NA,15,TRBJ1-1,NA,CASSIAGVTNTEAFF,TGCGCCAGCAGCATCGCAGGAGTAACGAACACTGAAGCTTTCTTT
TRBV5-8,NA,16,TRBJ2-1,TRBD1,CASSLAVGQVHNEQFF,TGTGCCAGCAGCTTGGCCGTAGGACAGGTACACAATGAGCAGTTCTTC
TRBV27,NA,17,TRBJ2-3,NA,CASSDGWTRGSKDTQYF,TGTGCCAGCAGTGACGGGTGGACTCGGGGGTCGAAAGATACGCAGTATTTT
TRBV24-1,NA,15,TRBJ2-3,NA,CATSDGPEWTDTQYF,TGTGCCACCAGTGACGGTCCTGAGTGGACAGATACGCAGTATTTT
TRBV18,few,13,TRBJ2-6,NA,CASSPEGANVLTF,TGTGCCAGCTCACCGGAAGGGGCCAACGTCCTGACTTTC
TRBV5-1,NA,16,TRBJ1-1,NA,CASSFTRGGENTEAFF,TGCGCCAGCAGCTTTACTAGGGGAGGAGAGAACACTGAAGCTTTCTTT
TRBV3-1/TRBV3-2,once,15,TRBJ1-3,NA,CASSQVSWTGNTIYF,TGTGCCAGCAGCCAAGTTTCATGGACTGGAAACACCATATATTTT
TRBV28,NA,16,TRBJ2-3,TRBD2,CASSLRAGGRTDTQYF,TGTGCCAGCAGTTTACGGGCGGGGGGGCGCACAGATACGCAGTATTTT
TRBV19,NA,15,TRBJ2-7,NA,CASSPMGSLSYEQYF,TGTGCCAGTTCCCCAATGGGGTCCCTATCCTACGAGCAGTACTTC
TRBV7-7,NA,16,TRBJ1-5,NA,CASSLESDSKNQPQHF,TGTGCTAGCAGCTTAGAATCGGACAGCAAAAATCAGCCCCAGCATTTT
TRBV12-3/TRBV12-4,NA,12,TRBJ2-3,NA,CASSLNTDTQYF,TGTGCCAGCAGTTTAAACACAGATACGCAGTATTTT
TRBV30,once,14,TRBJ2-1,NA,CAWSPSLGSNEQFF,TGTGCCTGGAGTCCTAGCCTTGGGAGTAACGAGCAGTTCTTC
TRBV9,NA,16,TRBJ1-4,NA,CASSVGRADTNEKLFF,TGTGCCAGCAGCGTAGGCCGGGCGGACACTAATGAAAAACTGTTTTTT
TRBV28,NA,12,TRBJ1-5,NA,CASSEGIQPQHF,TGTGCCAGCAGCGAAGGAATACAGCCCCAGCATTTT
TRBV4-1,NA,16,TRBJ2-3,TRBD2,CASSARLAASTDTQYF,TGCGCCAGCAGCGCACGACTAGCGGCCAGCACAGATACGCAGTATTTT
TRBV4-2,NA,14,TRBJ1-1,NA,CASSQDQENTEAFF,TGTGCCAGCAGCCAAGATCAGGAGAACACTGAAGCTTTCTTT
TRBV6-2/TRBV6-3,NA,16,TRBJ2-7,NA,CASSFSSGLNPYEQYF,TGTGCCAGCAGTTTCTCCTCCGGACTCAACCCCTACGAGCAGTACTTC
TRBV3-1/TRBV3-2,NA,16,TRBJ2-1,TRBD1,CASSHPDRGEYNEQFF,TGTGCCAGCAGCCATCCCGACAGGGGGGAATACAATGAGCAGTTCTTC
TRBV5-1,NA,19,TRBJ2-1,TRBD2,CASSFGLAGGPGMGNEQFF,TGCGCCAGCAGCTTCGGACTAGCGGGAGGGCCGGGTATGGGAAATGAGCAGTTCTTC
TRBV3-1/TRBV3-2,NA,16,TRBJ2-1,TRBD2,CASSPTVLAGGYEQFF,TGTGCCAGCAGCCCTACGGTACTAGCGGGGGGTTATGAGCAGTTCTTC
TRBV18,NA,13,TRBJ1-3,NA,CASSKGERNTIYF,TGTGCCAGCTCAAAAGGGGAAAGAAACACCATATATTTT
TRBV9,NA,14,TRBJ1-2,NA,CASSATGANYGYTF,TGTGCCAGCAGCGCGACAGGTGCTAACTATGGCTACACCTTC
TRBV3-1/TRBV3-2,NA,15,TRBJ2-7,NA,CASSPTVTLPYEQYF,TGTGCCAGCAGCCCGACAGTCACTCTCCCCTACGAGCAGTACTTC
TRBV7-8,NA,16,TRBJ2-2,NA,CASSSTRHLFTGELFF,TGTGCCAGCAGCTCAACCCGACATCTTTTCACCGGGGAGCTGTTTTTT
TRBV28,NA,19,TRBJ2-6,NA,CASSFELPGPISGANVLTF,TGTGCCAGCAGTTTTGAACTTCCGGGACCGATATCTGGGGCCAACGTCCTGACTTTC
TRBV7-2,NA,16,TRBJ2-3,NA,CASSLVGGASTDTQYF,TGTGCCAGCAGCTTAGTTGGCGGGGCTAGCACAGATACGCAGTATTTT
TRBV19,NA,14,TRBJ1-5,NA,CASSTEGWSQPQHF,TGTGCCAGTAGTACGGAGGGTTGGAGTCAGCCCCAGCATTTT
TRBV5-1,NA,14,TRBJ2-5,NA,CASSTSPAQETQYF,TGCGCCAGCAGCACCAGCCCTGCTCAAGAGACCCAGTACTTC